This T cell receptor (beta chain) was sequenced during a study of cytomegalovirus exposure and HLA in healthy donors. Both 60 Vbeta primers and 13 Jbeta primers went into the PCR. Clones were read by immunoSEQ multiplex PCR, and TCRdb kept only the in-frame ones, dropping some. The sample includes about 160,000 clones, 82% seen only once; the top ten take around 1.5%. Study-wide results and caveats: Later analysis associated a missense DCLRE1C variant with TCR beta V- and J-gene trimming.

A remark on this clone: Its antigen is as yet unknown.

Germline CDR1 and CDR2: ENHRY and SYGVKD. The V and J ends lost 3 bases and 0 bases, in that order; junction bases with no gene match: 6. The CDR3 has 17 residues. The clonotype originates from a girl between 5 and 17 years old in good health and CMV-seropositive. The chain uses TRBV10-3 and TRBJ1-3; TRBD1 aligns across 9 bases. Source material: PBMCs. In DNA form, the CDR3 reads TGTGCCATCAGTGATGGGGACAGGGAAGGCTCTGGAAACACCATATATTTT. This gives the protein CAISDGDREGSGNTIYF.